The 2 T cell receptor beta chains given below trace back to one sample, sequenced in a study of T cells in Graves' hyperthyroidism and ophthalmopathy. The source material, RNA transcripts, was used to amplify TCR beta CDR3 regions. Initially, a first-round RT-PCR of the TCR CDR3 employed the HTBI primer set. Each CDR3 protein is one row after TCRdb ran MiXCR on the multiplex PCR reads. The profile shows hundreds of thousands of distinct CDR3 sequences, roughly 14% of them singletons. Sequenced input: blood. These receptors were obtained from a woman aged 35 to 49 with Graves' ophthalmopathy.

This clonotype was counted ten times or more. CDR3 bases: TGCAGCGTTGATTCAACGGACAATCGGGGCTACACCTTC. Translating it yields CSVDSTDNRGYTF. V and J are TRBV29-1 and TRBJ1-2; D perhaps matches TRBD1 (5 bases). The CDR3 covers 13 residues. V was shortened by 3 bases and J by 8 bases, with 16 bases between the two germline ends. Germline values: CDR1 SQVTM, CDR2 ANQGSEA.

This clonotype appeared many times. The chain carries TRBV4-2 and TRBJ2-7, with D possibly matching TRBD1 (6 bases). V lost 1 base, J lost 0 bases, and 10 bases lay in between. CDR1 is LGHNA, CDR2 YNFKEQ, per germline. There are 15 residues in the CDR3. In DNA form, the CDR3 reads TGTGCCAGCAGCCAAGCCTTACAGGGCTCCTACGAGCAGTACTTC. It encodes CASSQALQGSYEQYF.